Included here is one T cell receptor (beta chain) sequence, with context. These data are taken from a study of cytomegalovirus exposure and HLA in healthy donors. PCR amplification relied on 60 Vbeta primers (plus 13 Jbeta primers). Clones were read by immunoSEQ multiplex PCR, and TCRdb kept only the in-frame ones, dropping some. This sample has about 140,000 clones; around 82% occur once, and the top ten carry about 2.9%. The CDR3 is 13 residues long. V dropped 2 bases and J dropped 14; count of bases not matched to a gene: 10. Germline CDR1 and CDR2: SGHDN and FVKESK. The clonotype comes from a female donor in good health and CMV-seronegative. This chain joins TRBV14 and TRBJ2-3; TRBD2 agrees at 7 bases. Sequencing used PBMCs. CDR3 loop: CASSQKAGPGPYF. As DNA, the CDR3 is TGTGCCAGCAGCCAAAAAGCGGGGCCAGGACCGTATTTT.